This T cell receptor (beta chain) was sequenced during a study of post-analysis software for immune sequencing data. Study-wide findings and caveats: The study found TRBV5-6, TRBV5-1 and TRBV20-1 among roughly 5 TRBV segments more frequent in patients than controls. Diversity measured as normalized Chao1 was significantly lower in multiple sclerosis patients than in controls.

Regarding this clonotype: Its cognate antigen is unknown.

TCR beta cDNA libraries had unique molecular identifiers. The source material, about 0.9 to 10 million T cells, gave rise to roughly 0.5 million cDNA molecules. Using its own MiXCR run on the PCR reads, TCRdb lists one record per CDR3 protein. The sample has 400,000 to 500,000 distinct CDR3 sequences; roughly 40% are singletons. Germline V CDR1 and CDR2: SQVTM, ANQGSEA. The V segment lost 7 bases and the J segment 13 bases; nucleotides outside the gene matches: 10. The CDR3 totals 11 residues. The clonotype originates from a girl aged 2 to 9 with multiple sclerosis. The specimen was blood. The rearrangement uses TRBV29-1 and TRBJ2-5; 9 bases agree with TRBD1. The CDR3 sequence is CSADTGGERYF. The CDR3 bases are TGCAGCGCAGATACAGGGGGCGAGCGGTACTTC.